The next 16 T cell receptor beta chains were all read from a single sample in a study of cytomegalovirus exposure and HLA in healthy donors. Researchers ran the PCR with 60 Vbeta and 13 Jbeta primers. Here immunoSEQ multiplex PCR was the method, and the copy in TCRdb shows in-frame clones only, minus some. The repertoire has roughly 130,000 clones, 8.5% to 10% of them found once; the top ten carry 4.5% to 7%. The sample comprised PBMCs. Receptors were obtained from a man between 40 and 49 years old in good health and CMV-seronegative.

This chain joins TRBV13 and TRBJ1-4, with 7 bases matching TRBD1. CDR3 length equals 16 residues. CDR1 and CDR2 from the germline V gene are PRHDT and FYEKMQ (reference sequence). V trimming: 4 bases; J trimming: 3 bases; junction bases outside the gene matches: 8. The chain's CDR3 is CASSYQQGQANEKLFF. In nucleotides, the CDR3 is TGTGCCAGCAGCTACCAACAGGGGCAGGCTAATGAAAAACTGTTTTTT.

This clone was picked up a small number of times. This rearrangement joins TRBV30 to TRBJ1-5; 9 positions match TRBD1. In germline, CDR1 is GTSNPN, CDR2 SVGIG (reference sequence). CDR3 length equals 13 residues. V lost 2 bases, J lost 7 bases, and 3 bases stayed unmatched. The CDR3 region has the DNA TGTGCCTGGAGTAGAACAGGGGGCCAGCCCCAGCATTTT. Amino acids: CAWSRTGGQPQHF.

The chain combines TRBV7-2 with TRBJ2-3; the D gene is possibly TRBD2 (7 bases). The CDR3 has 15 amino acids. The germline V and J ends were trimmed by 5 bases and 0 bases, with 12 bases remaining between them. Germline values: CDR1 SGHTA, CDR2 FQGNSA. CDR3 residues: CASSVRGQSTDTQYF. The CDR3 DNA follows: TGTGCCAGCAGCGTGCGGGGGCAGAGCACAGATACGCAGTATTTT.

This clone has a handful of counts. The chain carries TRBV5-5 and TRBJ2-5; TRBD2 might be the D (6 bases). Germline V gene data show CDR1 as SGHKS and CDR2 as YYEKEE (reference sequence). V lost 0 bases and J lost 0, with 9 bases in between. The CDR3 length is 15 residues. CDR3 residues: CASSLDGDYQETQYF. Here the CDR3 DNA reads TGTGCCAGCAGCTTGGACGGGGACTACCAAGAGACCCAGTACTTC.

This clone was seen a few times. The chain uses TRBV28 and TRBJ2-7, with D uncertain. The CDR3 length is 12 residues. Germline V gene data show CDR1 as MDHEN and CDR2 as SYDVKM. Trimming pared 3 bases from V and 4 bases from J, leaving 7 bases between. CDR3 in amino acids: CASSLAQYEQYF. In DNA form, the CDR3 reads TGTGCCAGCAGTTTGGCTCAATACGAGCAGTACTTC.

This clone appeared a few times. The chain links TRBV6-1 to TRBJ1-5; 8 nucleotides match TRBD1. V shed 4 bases, J shed 0 bases, and the junction held 8 bases outside the gene matches. The CDR3 covers 17 residues. Germline CDR1 reads MNHNS; CDR2 reads SASEGT. The CDR3 is CASSVYRGADSNQPQHF. CDR3 nucleotides: TGTGCCAGCAGTGTATACAGGGGGGCGGATAGCAATCAGCCCCAGCATTTT.

V usage is TRBV19 and J usage is TRBJ1-4, with TRBD1 matching over 8 bases. The CDR3 sequence is 14 residues long. Losses at the gene ends were 3 bases for V and 7 bases for J; bases not matched to a gene: 4. CDR1 is LNHDA and CDR2 is SQIVND in the germline V gene (reference sequence). As DNA, the CDR3 is TGTGCCAGTAGTATCACAGGGGGTCGTGAAAAACTGTTTTTT. Its protein product is CASSITGGREKLFF. Filled out from reference TRBV19 and TRBJ1-4, the complete variable domain reads DGGITQSPKYLFRKEGQNVTLSCEQNLNHDAMYWYRQDPGQGLRLIYYSQIVNDFQKGDIAEGYSVSREKKESFPLTVTSAQKNPTAFYLCASSITGGREKLFFGSGTQLSVL.

This clone was seen only a few times. The V call is TRBV5-4, the J call TRBJ1-1; D is undetermined. In germline, CDR1 is SGHNT, CDR2 YYREEE (reference sequence). The CDR3 covers 15 residues. V was cut by 3 bases and J by 6 bases, with 18 bases left in between. The CDR3 sequence is CASSSEELIWAEAFF. In DNA form, the CDR3 reads TGTGCCAGCAGCTCCGAGGAACTGATTTGGGCTGAAGCTTTCTTT.

This clone was recorded a few times. The J gene is TRBJ1-1, the V gene TRBV10-3, with 7 bases identical to TRBD1. J lost 5 bases, V lost 7 bases, and 7 bases had no gene match. The CDR3 spans 13 residues. Germline CDR1 and CDR2: ENHRY and SYGVKD. The CDR3 loop reads CAINEGAWTEAFF. DNA for the CDR3: TGTGCCATCAACGAGGGGGCATGGACTGAAGCTTTCTTT.

A few counts support this clone. The rearrangement joins TRBV5-4 to TRBJ1-2; D gene ambiguous. Trimming stripped 0 bases from V and 4 bases from J, with 7 bases between. CDR1 and CDR2 from the germline V gene are SGHNT and YYREEE (reference sequence). The CDR3 loop spans 13 amino acids. This chain's CDR3 is CASSLDRSYGYTF. CDR3 sequence (DNA): TGTGCCAGCAGCTTGGACAGAAGCTATGGCTACACCTTC.

This chain joins TRBV9 and TRBJ2-3; D perhaps matches TRBD2 (6 bases). The V gene's germline CDR1 is SGDLS and CDR2 YYNGEE. This CDR3 comprises 15 residues. V lost 0 bases and J 6 bases, leaving 14 bases between the germline ends. The CDR3 sequence: CASSVAAGIVDTQYF. The CDR3 region has the DNA TGTGCCAGCAGCGTAGCTGCGGGAATTGTGGATACGCAGTATTTT.

There are a few counts of this clone. The chain couples TRBV10-3 to TRBJ1-1; the D gene is possibly TRBD1 (6 bases). CDR3 length equals 12 residues. The V and J ends lost 7 bases and 1 base respectively, with 7 bases between them. CDR1 and CDR2 from the germline V gene are ENHRY and SYGVKD. The CDR3 region has the DNA TGTGCCATCATGGGACAGAACACTGAAGCTTTCTTT. Its protein product is CAIMGQNTEAFF.

The genes are TRBV18 and TRBJ2-7; TRBD1 matches at 10 bases. Germline V CDR1 and CDR2: KGHSH, LQKENI. This CDR3 region has 16 residues. V gave up 3 bases and J gave up 2 bases; unmatched junction bases: 7. The CDR3 loop reads CASSPRQGAGTYEQYF. The DNA for the CDR3 is TGTGCCAGCTCACCTAGACAGGGGGCCGGGACCTACGAGCAGTACTTC.

The sample holds a few counts of this clone. The CDR3 coding sequence is TGTGCCAGCTCACCTAGCGTAGCGAGCACAGATACGCAGTATTTT. Protein sequence: CASSPSVASTDTQYF. The chain has TRBV18 and TRBJ2-3; a weak D match, TRBD2 (5 bases). The germline V gene has CDR1 KGHSH and CDR2 LQKENI. CDR3 length equals 15 residues. The V end lost 3 bases, the J end lost 0 bases, and 10 bases lay between the germline ends.

The chain carries TRBV4-1 and TRBJ2-7; D uncertain. This CDR3 contains 15 residues. Germline CDR1 is MGHRA and CDR2 is YSYEKL. Deletions cut 0 bases from V and 0 bases from J, with 9 bases between. This CDR3 reads CASSQDSSSSYEQYF. CDR3 DNA sequence: TGCGCCAGCAGCCAAGACTCTTCCAGCTCCTACGAGCAGTACTTC.

This clone was detected only a few times. The CDR3 loop reads CASSFLRGDQETQYF. CDR3 nucleotides: TGTGCCAGCAGCTTCTTGCGGGGGGATCAAGAGACCCAGTACTTC. The J gene is TRBJ2-5, the V gene TRBV7-9; 8 bases are a match to TRBD2. V shed 3 bases and J 2 bases; nucleotides not matched to a gene: 5. The CDR3 spans 15 residues. Per the germline V gene, CDR1 is SEHNR and CDR2 is FQNEAQ (reference sequence).